The clone carrying this TCR beta chain appeared a few times. As yet, its antigen is unknown. This record comes from a study of blood T cells in healthy people across ages. Study-wide results and limits: While age rose, TCR beta diversity per million T cells dropped in a roughly linear way. It was not possible, with unsorted PBMCs, to conclusively compare naive and antigen-experienced cells.

Per sample, a minimum of 6 million PBMCs were isolated. The use of a sample-barcoded 5' primer and a J-beta primer mix characterized a second PCR of about 6 to 12 cycles. Any given sample supplied a minimum of 2.5 million CDR3-containing paired-end reads. TCRdb used MiXCR to reprocess the 5' RACE reads, holding one entry per CDR3 protein. The repertoire holds about 1.6 million distinct CDR3 sequences, with almost 35% as singletons. CDR1 is MNHEY, CDR2 SVGEGT, per germline. The CDR3 runs 16 residues. V lost 7 bases, J lost 6 bases, and 22 bases lay in between. The TCR sequence derives from a woman in her thirties in good health. Sequenced input: blood. The rearrangement uses TRBV6-2 or TRBV6-3 and TRBJ2-1; perhaps TRBD1 as D (6 bases). CDR3 region: CASILATGPSFNEQFF. The CDR3 nucleotides are TGTGCCAGCATTCTGGCGACAGGACCATCTTTCAATGAGCAGTTCTTC.